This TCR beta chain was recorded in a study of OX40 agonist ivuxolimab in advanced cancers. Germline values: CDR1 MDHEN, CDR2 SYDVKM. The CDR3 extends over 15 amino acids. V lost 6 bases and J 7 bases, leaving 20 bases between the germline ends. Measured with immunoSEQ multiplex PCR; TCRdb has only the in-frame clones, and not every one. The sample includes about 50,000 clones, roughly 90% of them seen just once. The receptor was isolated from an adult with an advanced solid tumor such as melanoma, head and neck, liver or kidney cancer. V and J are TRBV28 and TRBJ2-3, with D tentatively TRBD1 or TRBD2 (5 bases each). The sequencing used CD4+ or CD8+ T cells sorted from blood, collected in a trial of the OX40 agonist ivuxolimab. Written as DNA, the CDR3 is TGTGCCAGCAGGGAATTCGGGACCCCGGGGCATACGCAGTATTTT. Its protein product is CASREFGTPGHTQYF.